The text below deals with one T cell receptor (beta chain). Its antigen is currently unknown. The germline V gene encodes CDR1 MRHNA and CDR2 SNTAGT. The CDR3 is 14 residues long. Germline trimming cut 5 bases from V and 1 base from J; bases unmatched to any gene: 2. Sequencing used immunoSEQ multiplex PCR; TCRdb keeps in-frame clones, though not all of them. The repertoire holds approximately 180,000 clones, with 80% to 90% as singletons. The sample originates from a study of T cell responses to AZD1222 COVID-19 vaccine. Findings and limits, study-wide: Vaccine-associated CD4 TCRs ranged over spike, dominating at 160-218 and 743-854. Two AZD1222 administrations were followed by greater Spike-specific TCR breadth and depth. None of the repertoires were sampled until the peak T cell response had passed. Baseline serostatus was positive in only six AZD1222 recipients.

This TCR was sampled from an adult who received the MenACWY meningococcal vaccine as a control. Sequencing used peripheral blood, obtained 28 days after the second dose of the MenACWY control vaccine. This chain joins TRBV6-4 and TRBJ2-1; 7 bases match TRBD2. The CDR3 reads CASSRLASYNEQFF. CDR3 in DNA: TGTGCCAGCAGTCGACTAGCATCCTACAATGAGCAGTTCTTC.